This T cell receptor (beta chain) originates from a study of blood T cell repertoires in COVID-19. Study summary: Italy, Spain and the United States were the sources of the convalescent and acute COVID-19 samples. Sources were T cells, B-cell-depleted T cells, or PBMCs; the material itself was cDNA or gDNA.

CDR1 and CDR2 from the germline V gene are LGHDT and YNNKEL (reference sequence). Trimming left V 1 base short and J 3 bases short, with 18 bases between. The CDR3 spans 17 residues. The repertoire was sequenced with immunoSEQ multiplex PCR; TCRdb's copy has only in-frame clones and lacks some. The sample carries a few hundred thousand clones, around 84% recorded once. Sample: peripheral blood. This TCR was recovered from a woman aged 55-70 years who had recovered from COVID-19. The rearrangement links TRBV3-1 (or the pseudogene TRBV3-2) to TRBJ1-1, with D possibly being TRBD1 (5 bases). This CDR3 reads CASSQGGLGGGYTEAFF. The CDR3, as DNA: TGTGCCAGCAGCCAAGGAGGTTTGGGGGGTGGGTACACTGAAGCTTTCTTT.